The 30 T cell receptor beta chains given below trace back to one sample, sequenced in a study of response to subunit inactivated influenza vaccine. TCRdb recomputed calls from the RT-PCR reads with MiXCR, one row per CDR3 protein. The table records hundreds of thousands of distinct CDR3 sequences, 10% to 15% of them present only once. Sequenced material: PBMCs from blood, taken roughly 46 days after vaccination. All receptors come from a man in his fifties or sixties who received an inactivated influenza vaccine.

The table lists this clonotype with many counts. The chain joins TRBV12-3 or TRBV12-4 to TRBJ2-3; 11 bases agree with TRBD2. The CDR3 has 14 residues. The trim removed 6 bases at V and 6 bases at J, leaving 5 bases unmatched. This CDR3 is CASSTSGGPDTQYF. Here the CDR3 DNA reads TGTGCCAGCAGCACTAGCGGGGGCCCTGATACGCAGTATTTT.

V is TRBV7-7 and J is TRBJ2-7, with D possibly matching TRBD1 (6 bases). Germline CDR1 is SSHAT and CDR2 is FNYEAQ (reference sequence). Trimming shortened V by 4 bases and J by 3 bases, and 16 bases separated the two germline ends. The CDR3 runs 15 residues. The CDR3 DNA sequence: TGTGCCAGCAGCTCTGGGGACATCCAGATCTACGAGCAGTACTTC. It translates to CASSSGDIQIYEQYF.

For the CDR3, the DNA is TGTGCCATCAAAAGCGGGGACGAGCAGTACTTC. Translated, it gives CAIKSGDEQYF. The chain has TRBV7-2 and TRBJ2-7; 7 positions agree with TRBD2. This CDR3 spans 11 amino acids. Germline V lookup: CDR1 SGHTA, CDR2 FQGNSA. V lost 10 bases to trimming and J lost 5 bases; unmatched junction nucleotides: 5.

J is TRBJ2-1 and V is TRBV20-1, with D possibly matching TRBD2 (5 bases). This CDR3 is built from 11 residues. Germline V lookup: CDR1 DFQATT, CDR2 SNEGSKA (reference sequence). The CDR3 DNA sequence: TGCAGGGACCTGGGAGAGAATGAGCAGTTCTTC. It yields the protein CRDLGENEQFF.

This clonotype was recorded at least ten times. This chain links TRBV7-2 with TRBJ1-1, with 7 bases fitting TRBD1. The CDR3 has 13 residues. Germline trimming cut 5 bases from V and 5 bases from J; bases unmatched to any gene: 5. CDR1 is SGHTA, CDR2 FQGNSA, per germline. As DNA, the CDR3 is TGTGCCAGCAGCCCGTACAGGGGAACTGAAGCTTTCTTT. Amino acid sequence: CASSPYRGTEAFF.

This clonotype turned up a few times. The chain has TRBV7-8 and TRBJ2-7, with 9 positions matching TRBD2. This CDR3 is built from 17 residues. Losses at the gene ends were 1 base for V and 0 bases for J; bases not matched to a gene: 7. Germline V CDR1 and CDR2: SGHVS, FQNEAQ. The CDR3 nucleotides read TGTGCCAGCAGCTTAGGCCCTAGCGGGAAGAGCTCCTACGAGCAGTACTTC. This encodes CASSLGPSGKSSYEQYF.

This clonotype was detected only a few times. The chain uses TRBV7-2 and TRBJ2-7; 7 positions agree with TRBD2. This CDR3 has 17 amino acids. CDR1 and CDR2 (germline): SGHTA, FQGNSA. After removal of 1 base from V and 2 bases from J, the junction contained 11 bases not matched to a gene. DNA of the CDR3: TGTGCCAGCAGCTTAGTTGGGAGGGGCACCTTAACCTACGAGCAGTACTTC. It yields the protein CASSLVGRGTLTYEQYF.

J is TRBJ2-3 and V is TRBV5-1; tentative D call: TRBD2 (7 bases). With 5 bases removed from V and 0 bases from J, the gap between germline ends came to 19 bases. This CDR3 is 17 amino acids long. The germline gives CDR1 SGHRS, CDR2 YFSETQ. CDR3 protein: CASSAPRGGTSTDTQYF. DNA of the CDR3: TGCGCCAGCAGTGCCCCGAGGGGGGGGACTAGCACAGATACGCAGTATTTT.

The V call is TRBV12-3 or TRBV12-4, the J call TRBJ1-2; tentative D call: TRBD1 (6 bases). The length of the CDR3 is 14 residues. V lost 3 bases and J lost 0, with 8 bases in between. CDR3 amino acids: CASSFGTTNYGYTF. The CDR3, as DNA: TGTGCCAGCAGTTTTGGGACAACTAACTATGGCTACACCTTC.

This clonotype was recorded at least ten times. The chain is built from TRBV10-3 and TRBJ2-7; 9 bases are shared with TRBD1. Germline CDR1 ENHRY, CDR2 SYGVKD. V trimming: 6 bases; J trimming: 5 bases; junction bases outside the gene matches: 8. The CDR3 is 14 residues long. The CDR3 DNA sequence: TGTGCCATCAGGGATCCGGGACAGGGTAACGAGCAGTACTTC. Amino acids: CAIRDPGQGNEQYF.

The chain combines TRBV6-5 with TRBJ2-1; TRBD2 matches 7 bases. Unmatched junction bases numbered 2, after V lost 0 bases and J lost 9 bases. The CDR3 sequence is 13 residues long. Germline CDR1 reads MNHEY; CDR2 reads SVGAGI. The CDR3 is CASSYSGGSEQFF. The CDR3 DNA is TGTGCCAGCAGTTACTCAGGCGGGAGTGAGCAGTTCTTC.

This clonotype came up a few times. The CDR3 DNA reads TGCAGTGCTAGAGATTGGAGGGGGACAACCTACAATGAGCAGTTCTTC. It is translated as CSARDWRGTTYNEQFF. The chain uses TRBV20-1 and TRBJ2-1, with D possibly being TRBD1 or TRBD2 (6 bases each). Trimming removed 0 bases at V and 2 bases at J, with 14 bases between. Looked up from germline, CDR1 is DFQATT and CDR2 is SNEGSKA (reference sequence). The length of the CDR3 is 16 residues.

The chain links TRBV5-5 to TRBJ2-5; D not resolved. Germline V gene data show CDR1 as SGHKS and CDR2 as YYEKEE (reference sequence). Trimming left V 0 bases short and J 2 bases short, with 11 bases between. The CDR3 has 15 residues. DNA for the CDR3: TGTGCCAGCAGCTTGGGAGGCAACCAACAAGAGACCCAGTACTTC. Residues: CASSLGGNQQETQYF.

The gene calls are TRBV4-2 and TRBJ2-7; D may match TRBD1 or TRBD2 (6 bases each). The V and J ends lost 0 bases and 2 bases respectively, with 11 bases between them. The CDR3 consists of 15 residues. Germline V CDR1 and CDR2: LGHNA, YNFKEQ. DNA for the CDR3: TGTGCCAGCAGCCAAGAAGCGGAGGGGGCCTACGAGCAGTACTTC. Its protein product is CASSQEAEGAYEQYF.

This clonotype showed up just a few times. V is TRBV12-3 or TRBV12-4 and J is TRBJ2-7; D gene ambiguous. V lost 2 bases to trimming and J lost 6 bases, with 11 bases between them. The CDR3 is made up of 13 amino acids. The CDR3 spells CASSLRTVGEQYF. The CDR3 nucleotides are TGTGCCAGCAGTTTAAGAACAGTAGGCGAGCAGTACTTC.

The V call is TRBV5-6, the J call TRBJ2-5; D is unclear. V lost 5 bases and J 4 bases, leaving 15 bases between the germline ends. This CDR3 is built from 14 residues. Looked up from germline, CDR1 is SGHDT and CDR2 is YYEEEE. CDR3 in DNA: TGTGCCAGCAGTCCCACCTCGTTCCCAGAGACCCAGTACTTC. It codes for CASSPTSFPETQYF.

The rearrangement uses TRBV24-1 and TRBJ2-7; no clear D gene. Germline V gives CDR1 KGHDR, CDR2 SFDVKD. V lost 1 base to trimming and J lost 5 bases, with 2 bases between them. The CDR3 loop spans 11 amino acids. This CDR3 reads CATSDFHEQYF. The CDR3, as DNA: TGTGCCACCAGTGATTTCCACGAGCAGTACTTC.

The CDR3: CASSTYRGDTGELFF. CDR3 coding DNA: TGTGCCAGCAGCACCTACAGGGGGGACACCGGGGAGCTGTTTTTT. V is TRBV7-9 and J is TRBJ2-2; 8 bases align to TRBD1. The CDR3 sequence is 15 residues long. J was trimmed by 3 bases and V by 5 bases; bases with no gene match: 5. Germline CDR1 SEHNR, CDR2 FQNEAQ (reference sequence).

This clonotype was observed a few times. V gene TRBV19 combines with J gene TRBJ1-1; D is uncertain. The germline gives CDR1 LNHDA, CDR2 SQIVND (reference sequence). V was cut by 4 bases and J by 6 bases, with 15 bases left in between. This CDR3 has 14 residues. CDR3 nucleotide sequence: TGTGCCAGTAGTAGGTCCCCAGTGGTCCCTGAAGCTTTCTTT. Amino acids: CASSRSPVVPEAFF. The complete variable domain, with remaining parts taken from reference TRBV19 and TRBJ1-1, reads DGGITQSPKYLFRKEGQNVTLSCEQNLNHDAMYWYRQDPGQGLRLIYYSQIVNDFQKGDIAEGYSVSREKKESFPLTVTSAQKNPTAFYLCASSRSPVVPEAFFGQGTRLTVV.

This clonotype was found a few times. The chain couples TRBV20-1 to TRBJ2-1, with D perhaps matching TRBD2 (5 bases). Germline assignment: CDR1 DFQATT and CDR2 SNEGSKA (reference sequence). Trimming cost V 7 bases and J 3 bases, with 16 bases left between them. The CDR3 is 14 amino acids. This chain's CDR3 is CSGWPPRDYNEQFF. CDR3 sequence (DNA): TGCAGTGGTTGGCCTCCGAGGGACTACAATGAGCAGTTCTTC.

This clonotype was recorded at least ten times. The V and J genes are TRBV4-1 and TRBJ2-2, with D perhaps matching TRBD1 (6 bases). This CDR3 spans 15 amino acids. Germline V gene data show CDR1 as MGHRA and CDR2 as YSYEKL. The germline V and J ends were trimmed by 4 bases and 3 bases, with 12 bases remaining between them. The CDR3 DNA follows: TGCGCCAGCAGCCTTCGGGACAAAGACACCGGGGAGCTGTTTTTT. Protein sequence: CASSLRDKDTGELFF.

The J gene is TRBJ2-5, the V gene TRBV6-2 or TRBV6-3, with TRBD1 identical over 9 bases. The CDR3 spans 16 residues. Unmatched junction bases numbered 6, after V lost 2 bases and J lost 2 bases. Germline CDR1 reads MNHEY; CDR2 reads SVGEGT. The DNA for the CDR3 is TGTGCCAGCAGTTACCTTTCGGGACAGGGTCAAGAGACCCAGTACTTC. Its translation is CASSYLSGQGQETQYF.

The table lists this clonotype with a few counts. No DNA is shown, since the ends of the CDR3 on it are uncertain; the CDR3 is the one TCRdb lists. This chain joins TRBV10-3 and TRBJ1-1; the D segment call TRBD1 is taken from the table without a DNA check. Germline assignment: CDR1 ENHRY and CDR2 SYGVKD. 15 amino acids form the CDR3, both terminal residues included. The CDR3 sequence is CASPFGAESDTEAFF.

This rearrangement joins TRBV20-1 to TRBJ2-1; D may be TRBD2 (6 bases). Trimming shortened V by 1 base and J by 8 bases, and 15 bases separated the two germline ends. CDR3 size: 14 residues. Per the germline V gene, CDR1 is DFQATT and CDR2 is SNEGSKA (reference sequence). The CDR3 DNA follows: TGCAGTGCTAGAGGGGGTTGGGGAGGCGATGAGCAGTTCTTC. Encoded protein: CSARGGWGGDEQFF.

This clonotype was counted only a few times. As DNA, the CDR3 is TGTGCCAGCAGTTTCCTCCGACAGGTCCTAGCGGACACAGATACGCAGTATTTT. This translates into CASSFLRQVLADTDTQYF. This chain uses TRBV12-3 or TRBV12-4 with TRBJ2-3; weak D call: TRBD2 (7 bases). Trimming pared 3 bases from V and 2 bases from J, leaving 21 bases between. The CDR3 consists of 18 residues.

This sequence joins TRBV29-1 and TRBJ2-7; D is ambiguous. The length of the CDR3 is 12 residues. CDR1 is SQVTM, CDR2 ANQGSEA, per germline. Trimming shortened V by 7 bases and J by 4 bases, and 14 bases separated the two germline ends. CDR3: CSAVTGSYEQYF. Here the CDR3 DNA reads TGCAGCGCCGTTACTGGATCTTACGAGCAGTACTTC.

There are many counts of this clonotype. The chain links TRBV12-3 or TRBV12-4 to TRBJ2-1; D gene uncertain. Trimming took off 3 bases at V and 0 bases at J, with 9 bases between the two ends. The CDR3 sequence is 15 residues long. Here the CDR3 DNA reads TGTGCCAGCAGTTTTGGCCGTCGCTCCTACAATGAGCAGTTCTTC. The encoded protein is CASSFGRRSYNEQFF.

The rearrangement uses TRBV20-1 and TRBJ1-6, with unresolved D. Trimming left V 3 bases short and J 7 bases short, with 16 bases between. CDR1 is DFQATT, CDR2 SNEGSKA, per germline (reference sequence). The CDR3 sequence is 15 residues long. CDR3 loop: CSARGRAVVNSPLHF. The CDR3 nucleotides are TGCAGTGCTAGGGGGAGGGCCGTGGTGAATTCACCCCTCCACTTT.

This clonotype was seen many times. The genes are TRBV29-1 and TRBJ2-5; tentatively, D is TRBD1 (6 bases). V lost 3 bases and J lost 2, with 10 bases in between. This CDR3 has 13 amino acids. Germline V gene data show CDR1 as SQVTM and CDR2 as ANQGSEA. CDR3 protein: CSVDGRGQETQYF. DNA for the CDR3: TGCAGCGTTGATGGCAGGGGACAAGAGACCCAGTACTTC.

This clonotype was observed many times. The gene calls are TRBV29-1 and TRBJ2-3; the D is unclear. Germline V lookup: CDR1 SQVTM, CDR2 ANQGSEA. Trimming pared 5 bases from V and 0 bases from J, leaving 9 bases between. The CDR3 is made up of 13 amino acids. This CDR3 is CSVTEFSTDTQYF. The CDR3 DNA reads as TGCAGCGTTACAGAGTTCAGCACAGATACGCAGTATTTT.